These 11 T cell receptor beta chains were all obtained from the same sample, sequenced in a study of blood T cells in healthy people across ages. Primers used in a second PCR of about 7 to 12 cycles were a sample-barcoded 5' primer and a J-beta primer mix. In TCRdb, the 5' RACE reads were re-called with MiXCR into one record per CDR3 protein. The sample has around 1,500,000 distinct CDR3 sequences; approximately 30% are singletons. Sequenced input: blood. The origin of the receptors is a woman under 40 in good health.

The rearrangement joins TRBV20-1 to TRBJ1-5, with no clear D. CDR1 and CDR2 (germline): DFQATT, SNEGSKA (reference sequence). The CDR3 is 16 amino acids. The V gene lost 0 bases and the J gene lost 2 bases, with 14 bases spanning the gap. This CDR3 is CSARDGAAEGNQPQHF. The DNA for the CDR3 is TGCAGTGCTAGAGATGGTGCGGCGGAGGGCAATCAGCCCCAGCATTTT.

This clonotype was counted only a few times. V and J are TRBV6-5 and TRBJ1-1, with 10 bases fitting TRBD1. The germline gives CDR1 MNHEY, CDR2 SVGAGI. Germline trimming cut 4 bases from V and 6 bases from J; bases unmatched to any gene: 5. The CDR3 consists of 14 residues. The CDR3 sequence: CASSSDRGRPEAFF. The CDR3 nucleotides read TGTGCCAGCAGTTCGGACAGGGGGAGGCCTGAAGCTTTCTTT.

The rearrangement joins TRBV29-1 to TRBJ1-1; maybe TRBD1 (6 bases). Between the trimmed V and J ends, which lost 7 bases and 4 bases, there was a span of 19 bases. The CDR3 is 14 residues long. Per germline, CDR1 SQVTM and CDR2 ANQGSEA. The CDR3 DNA reads as TGCAGCGGGGACGTTGTAGGGGGATCCACTGAAGCTTTCTTT. Amino acid sequence: CSGDVVGGSTEAFF.

Many counts were recorded for this clonotype. This chain uses TRBV20-1 with TRBJ2-3, with 9 bases that match TRBD2. Trimming removed 0 bases from V and 6 bases from J; junction bases left unmatched: 7. Per the germline V gene, CDR1 is DFQATT and CDR2 is SNEGSKA (reference sequence). The CDR3 runs 15 residues. The CDR3 is CSAREGTSLIDTQYF. Here the CDR3 DNA reads TGCAGTGCTAGAGAGGGGACTAGCTTAATTGATACGCAGTATTTT.

This clonotype was counted only a few times. The chain uses TRBV9 and TRBJ2-1, with 12 bases fitting TRBD2. V shed 2 bases, J shed 0 bases, and the junction held 9 bases outside the gene matches. The CDR3 is 19 residues long. Germline V gene data show CDR1 as SGDLS and CDR2 as YYNGEE. This chain's CDR3 is CASSVSGTSGSFSYNEQFF. The CDR3, as DNA: TGTGCCAGCAGCGTCAGTGGGACTAGCGGGTCTTTCTCCTACAATGAGCAGTTCTTC. The variable domain in full, with the rest retrieved from reference TRBV9 and TRBJ2-1, is DSGVTQTPKHLITATGQRVTLRCSPRSGDLSVYWYQQSLDQGLQFLIQYYNGEERAKGNILERFSAQQFPDLHSELNLSSLELGDSALYFCASSVSGTSGSFSYNEQFFGPGTRLTVL.

The CDR3 loop reads CAISESARGDTKDGYTF. The CDR3 nucleotides read TGTGCCATCAGTGAGTCGGCGCGGGGGGACACTAAGGATGGCTACACCTTC. The V call is TRBV10-3, the J call TRBJ1-2; TRBD1 might be the D (6 bases). CDR1 is ENHRY and CDR2 is SYGVKD in the germline V gene. This CDR3 comprises 17 residues. Deletions cut 0 bases from V and 6 bases from J, with 20 bases between.

This chain links TRBV29-1 with TRBJ2-5; D call uncertain. With 7 bases removed from V and 11 bases from J, the gap between germline ends came to 20 bases. CDR1 is SQVTM, CDR2 ANQGSEA, per germline. The CDR3 runs to 12 residues. CDR3 nucleotides: TGCAGCGCCCAGAGGCAGGTCAATGAGCAGTACTTC. It specifies CSAQRQVNEQYF. The full variable domain, its missing parts supplied by reference TRBV29-1 and TRBJ2-5, is SAVISQKPSRDICQRGTSLTIQCQVDSQVTMMFWYRQQPGQSLTLIATANQGSEATYESGFVIDKFPISRPNLTFSTLTVSNMSPEDSSIYLCSAQRQVNEQYFGPGTRLLVL.

This clonotype has a single count. The gene calls are TRBV5-1 and TRBJ1-1; D ambiguous. The CDR3 consists of 13 residues. Germline V gene lookup returns CDR1 SGHRS and CDR2 YFSETQ. V shed 7 bases and J shed 1 base, with 11 bases lying between them. The CDR3 loop is CASWKESNTEAFF. CDR3 nucleotide sequence: TGCGCCAGCTGGAAGGAGTCGAACACTGAAGCTTTCTTT.

The chain has TRBV7-2 and TRBJ2-3, with a weak D call TRBD2 (7 bases). The germline V and J ends were trimmed by 5 bases and 1 base, with 16 bases remaining between them. In germline, CDR1 is SGHTA, CDR2 FQGNSA. The CDR3 spans 16 residues. CDR3 sequence reads: CASSPKGGPRTDTQYF. In nucleotides, the CDR3 is TGTGCCAGCAGCCCGAAGGGGGGGCCCCGCACAGATACGCAGTATTTT.

This clonotype turned up a few times. This chain joins TRBV12-3 or TRBV12-4 and TRBJ1-1; TRBD1 might be the D (6 bases). CDR3 size: 13 residues. V was clipped by 5 bases and J by 3 bases, with 10 bases between them. CDR3 bases: TGTGCCAGCAGTACAAACAGGGACACTGAAGCTTTCTTT. Translating gives CASSTNRDTEAFF.

This clonotype has a count of ten or more. The CDR3 DNA sequence: TGCAGCGTAATACCGATGGGACAGGGGAGGGAGACCCAGTACTTC. Encoded protein: CSVIPMGQGRETQYF. The genes are TRBV29-1 and TRBJ2-5; 10 bases map to TRBD1. Trimming took 6 bases from V and 5 from J; bases not matched to a gene: 12. Germline V gene lookup returns CDR1 SQVTM and CDR2 ANQGSEA. The CDR3 has 15 amino acids. The complete variable domain, with remaining parts taken from reference TRBV29-1 and TRBJ2-5, reads SAVISQKPSRDICQRGTSLTIQCQVDSQVTMMFWYRQQPGQSLTLIATANQGSEATYESGFVIDKFPISRPNLTFSTLTVSNMSPEDSSIYLCSVIPMGQGRETQYFGPGTRLLVL.